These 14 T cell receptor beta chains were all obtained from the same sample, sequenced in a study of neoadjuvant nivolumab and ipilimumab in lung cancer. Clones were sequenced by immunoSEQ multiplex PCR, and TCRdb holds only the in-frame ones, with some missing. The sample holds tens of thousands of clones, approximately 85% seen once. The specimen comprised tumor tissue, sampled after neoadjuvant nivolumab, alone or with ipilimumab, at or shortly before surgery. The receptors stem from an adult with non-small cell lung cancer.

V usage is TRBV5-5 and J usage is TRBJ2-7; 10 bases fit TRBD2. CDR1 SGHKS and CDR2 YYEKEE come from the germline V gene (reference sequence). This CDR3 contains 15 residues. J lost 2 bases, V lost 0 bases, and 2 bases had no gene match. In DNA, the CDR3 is TGTGCCAGCAGCTTGGAGCGGGGGGGGACCTACGAGCAGTACTTC. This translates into CASSLERGGTYEQYF.

CDR3 sequence: CASSLEEGTEQYF. Written as DNA, the CDR3 is TGTGCCAGCAGCTTAGAAGAGGGAACCGAGCAGTACTTC. V and J are TRBV11-1 and TRBJ2-7; D is perhaps TRBD2 (5 bases). CDR3 length equals 13 residues. Germline V lookup: CDR1 SGHAT, CDR2 FQDESV (reference sequence). V shed 1 base and J shed 6 bases, with 10 bases lying between them.

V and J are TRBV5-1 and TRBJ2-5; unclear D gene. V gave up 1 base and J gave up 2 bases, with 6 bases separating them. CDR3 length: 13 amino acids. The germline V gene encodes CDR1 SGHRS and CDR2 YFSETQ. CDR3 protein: CASSLSNQETQYF. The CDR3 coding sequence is TGCGCCAGCAGCTTGAGTAATCAAGAGACCCAGTACTTC.

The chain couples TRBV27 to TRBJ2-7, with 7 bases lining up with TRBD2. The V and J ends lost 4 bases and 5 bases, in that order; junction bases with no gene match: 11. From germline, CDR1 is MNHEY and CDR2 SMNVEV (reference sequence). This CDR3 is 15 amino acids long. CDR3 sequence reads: CASSWKGRRGDEQYF. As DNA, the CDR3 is TGTGCCAGCAGTTGGAAGGGACGCCGGGGGGACGAGCAGTACTTC.

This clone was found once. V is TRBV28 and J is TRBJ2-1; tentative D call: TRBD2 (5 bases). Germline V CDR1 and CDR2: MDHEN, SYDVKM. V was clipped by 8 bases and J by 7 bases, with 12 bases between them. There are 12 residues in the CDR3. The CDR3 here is CASGSLGNEQFF. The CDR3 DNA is TGTGCCAGCGGGAGTCTCGGGAATGAGCAGTTCTTC.

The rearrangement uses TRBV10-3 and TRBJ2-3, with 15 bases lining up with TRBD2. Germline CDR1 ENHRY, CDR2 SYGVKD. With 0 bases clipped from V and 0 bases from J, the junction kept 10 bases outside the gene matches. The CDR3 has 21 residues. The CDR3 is CAISESTPGTSGRPSTDTQYF. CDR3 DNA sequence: TGTGCCATCAGTGAGTCGACACCGGGGACTAGCGGGAGGCCGAGCACAGATACGCAGTATTTT.

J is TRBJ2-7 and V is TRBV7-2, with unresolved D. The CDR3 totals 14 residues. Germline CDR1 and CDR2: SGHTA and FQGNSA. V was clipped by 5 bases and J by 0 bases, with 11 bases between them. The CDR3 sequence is CASSAIRSSYEQYF. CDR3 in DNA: TGTGCCAGCAGCGCTATTCGGAGCTCCTACGAGCAGTACTTC.

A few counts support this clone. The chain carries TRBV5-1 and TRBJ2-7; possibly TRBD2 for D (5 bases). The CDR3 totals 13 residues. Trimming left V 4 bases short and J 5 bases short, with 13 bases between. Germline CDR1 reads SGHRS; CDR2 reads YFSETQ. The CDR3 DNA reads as TGCGCCAGCAGCAAGGACTTAGTCGACGAGCAGTACTTC. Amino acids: CASSKDLVDEQYF.

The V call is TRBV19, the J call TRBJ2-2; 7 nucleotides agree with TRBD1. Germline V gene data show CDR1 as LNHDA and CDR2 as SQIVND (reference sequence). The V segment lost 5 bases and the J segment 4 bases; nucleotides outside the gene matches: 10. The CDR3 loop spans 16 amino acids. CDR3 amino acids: CASSRYTGAGTGELFF. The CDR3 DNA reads TGTGCCAGTAGTCGATATACAGGGGCGGGCACCGGGGAGCTGTTTTTT.

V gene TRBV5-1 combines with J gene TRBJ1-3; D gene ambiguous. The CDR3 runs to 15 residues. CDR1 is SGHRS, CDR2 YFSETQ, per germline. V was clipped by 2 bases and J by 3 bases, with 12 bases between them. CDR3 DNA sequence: TGCGCCAGCAGCTTCGCGGGAGGATTTGGAAACACCATATATTTT. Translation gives CASSFAGGFGNTIYF.

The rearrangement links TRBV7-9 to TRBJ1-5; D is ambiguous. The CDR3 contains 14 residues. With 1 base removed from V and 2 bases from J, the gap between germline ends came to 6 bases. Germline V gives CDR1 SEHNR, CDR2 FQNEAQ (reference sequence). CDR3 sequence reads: CASSLVGGNQPQHF. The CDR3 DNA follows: TGTGCCAGCAGCTTAGTAGGAGGCAATCAGCCCCAGCATTTT.

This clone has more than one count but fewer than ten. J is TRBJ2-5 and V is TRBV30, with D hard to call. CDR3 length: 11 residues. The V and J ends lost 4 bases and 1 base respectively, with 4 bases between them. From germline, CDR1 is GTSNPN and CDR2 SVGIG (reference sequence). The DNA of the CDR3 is TGTGCCTGGAAGGGCCAAGAGACCCAGTACTTC. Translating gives CAWKGQETQYF.

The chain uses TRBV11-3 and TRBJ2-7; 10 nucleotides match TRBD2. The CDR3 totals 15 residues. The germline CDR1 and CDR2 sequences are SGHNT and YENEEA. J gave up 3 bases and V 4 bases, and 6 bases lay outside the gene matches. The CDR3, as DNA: TGTGCCAGCAGCTCGAGCGGGAGGGCCCTCTACGAGCAGTACTTC. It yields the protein CASSSSGRALYEQYF.

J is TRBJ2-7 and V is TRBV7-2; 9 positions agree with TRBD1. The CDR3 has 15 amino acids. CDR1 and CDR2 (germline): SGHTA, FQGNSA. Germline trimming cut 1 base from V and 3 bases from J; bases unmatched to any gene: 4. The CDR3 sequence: CASSLDPGQGYEQYF. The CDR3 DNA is TGTGCCAGCAGCTTAGACCCGGGACAGGGCTACGAGCAGTACTTC.